The present TCR beta chain was sequenced within a study of blood T cell repertoires in COVID-19. On the study more broadly: Donors in the United States, Italy and Spain gave samples during acute or convalescent COVID-19. From T cells, B-cell-depleted T cells, or PBMCs came the material, which was cDNA or gDNA.

This CDR3 comprises 17 residues. CDR1 LGHDT and CDR2 YNNKEL come from the germline V gene (reference sequence). With 4 bases clipped from V and 3 bases from J, the junction kept 7 bases outside the gene matches. The repertoire was sequenced with immunoSEQ multiplex PCR; TCRdb's copy has only in-frame clones and lacks some. The profile covers 85,000 to 120,000 clones, with roughly four fifths appearing a single time and around 9.4% taken by the ten largest. Sequenced sample: peripheral blood. This chain joins TRBV3-1 (or the pseudogene TRBV3-2) and TRBJ2-1, with TRBD2 matching 12 bases. This sequence originates from a man aged 40-50 years with active or convalescent COVID-19. The DNA of the CDR3 is TGTGCCAGCAGCCCAAGGCGGACTAGCGGGGACTACAATGAGCAGTTCTTC. Amino acid sequence: CASSPRRTSGDYNEQFF.